Shown below are 10 T cell receptor beta chains from a single sample sequenced in a study of siplizumab effects on memory and regulatory T cells. The assay was immunoSEQ multiplex PCR, and TCRdb's table has in-frame clones only and misses some. Among some 99,000 clones listed, about 91% were seen once. Sequencing was performed on Tregs sorted from blood. Receptors were obtained from a human donor in good health.

This clone was counted a few times. The J gene is TRBJ1-2, the V gene TRBV7-9, with D possibly matching TRBD1 (5 bases). This CDR3 is 15 amino acids long. Between the trimmed V and J ends, which lost 1 base and 0 bases, there was a span of 9 bases. Germline values: CDR1 SEHNR, CDR2 FQNEAQ (reference sequence). CDR3 coding DNA: TGTGCCAGCAGCTTAGGGCGGGACTCTAACTATGGCTACACCTTC. Encoded protein: CASSLGRDSNYGYTF.

A few counts support this clone. This sequence joins TRBV7-9 and TRBJ1-5, with D uncertain. The CDR3 loop spans 13 amino acids. V gave up 2 bases and J gave up 3 bases, with 5 bases separating them. Germline assignment: CDR1 SEHNR and CDR2 FQNEAQ (reference sequence). CDR3 nucleotides: TGTGCCAGCAGCTTAAGTTACAATCAGCCCCAGCATTTT. Translating it yields CASSLSYNQPQHF.

The genes are TRBV10-3 and TRBJ1-5; D gene uncertain. This CDR3 is built from 15 residues. Germline V lookup: CDR1 ENHRY, CDR2 SYGVKD. Trimming stripped 4 bases from V and 2 bases from J, with 12 bases between. CDR3 loop: CAISVVSGGNQPQHF. DNA of the CDR3: TGTGCCATCAGTGTGGTCAGCGGAGGCAATCAGCCCCAGCATTTT.

J is TRBJ2-1 and V is TRBV7-2, with TRBD2 matching 8 bases. Germline values: CDR1 SGHTA, CDR2 FQGNSA. V lost 6 bases, J lost 6 bases, and 13 bases stayed unmatched. The CDR3 is 16 amino acids. For the CDR3, the DNA is TGTGCCAGCAGTGCCGCCTTAGGACTAGCAGGCAATGAGCAGTTCTTC. This encodes CASSAALGLAGNEQFF.

The chain is built from TRBV7-9 and TRBJ1-2, with D unresolved. The germline gives CDR1 SEHNR, CDR2 FQNEAQ (reference sequence). V was cut by 3 bases and J by 0 bases, with 11 bases left in between. CDR3 length: 15 residues. The CDR3 DNA follows: TGTGCCAGCAGCTTGCTCCGCGATACTAACTATGGCTACACCTTC. It encodes CASSLLRDTNYGYTF.

The chain joins TRBV2 to TRBJ1-5, with 9 nucleotides matching TRBD1. Germline CDR1 reads SNHLY; CDR2 reads FYNNEI. The CDR3 length is 15 residues. V lost 7 bases and J lost 7; bases outside the gene matches: 11. The CDR3: CASTRGQGSGQPQHF. Here the CDR3 DNA reads TGTGCCAGCACAAGGGGACAGGGAAGCGGACAGCCCCAGCATTTT.

The rearrangement joins TRBV2 to TRBJ1-5; no definite D call. The germline gives CDR1 SNHLY, CDR2 FYNNEI. This CDR3 comprises 13 residues. The V and J ends lost 7 bases and 1 base respectively, with 8 bases between them. DNA of the CDR3: TGTGCCAGCAAAGGACGGAGCAATCAGCCCCAGCATTTT. The encoded protein is CASKGRSNQPQHF.

The V call is TRBV12-5, the J call TRBJ1-1; D gene ambiguous. Germline CDR1 is LGHNT and CDR2 is FRNRAP. Deletions cut 5 bases from V and 1 base from J, with 11 bases between. This CDR3 region has 14 residues. CDR3 amino acids: CASGLGLRNTEAFF. For the CDR3, the DNA is TGTGCTAGTGGTCTCGGCCTTAGGAACACTGAAGCTTTCTTT.

The J gene is TRBJ2-1, the V gene TRBV7-8; D tentatively fits TRBD1 or TRBD2 (6 bases each). In germline, CDR1 is SGHVS, CDR2 FQNEAQ. The CDR3 totals 14 residues. The V gene lost 2 bases and the J gene lost 6 bases, with 11 bases spanning the gap. The CDR3 is CASSLRLGGNEQFF. The CDR3 DNA reads as TGTGCCAGCAGCTTAAGACTAGGGGGCAATGAGCAGTTCTTC.

The count of this clone is one. This chain uses TRBV12-5 with TRBJ2-7; D is ambiguous. The CDR3 covers 11 residues. Germline values: CDR1 LGHNT, CDR2 FRNRAP. Trimming took 6 bases from V and 4 from J, leaving 7 bases between them. CDR3 DNA: TGTGCTAGTGGGATCAGTTACGAGCAGTACTTC. Protein: CASGISYEQYF.